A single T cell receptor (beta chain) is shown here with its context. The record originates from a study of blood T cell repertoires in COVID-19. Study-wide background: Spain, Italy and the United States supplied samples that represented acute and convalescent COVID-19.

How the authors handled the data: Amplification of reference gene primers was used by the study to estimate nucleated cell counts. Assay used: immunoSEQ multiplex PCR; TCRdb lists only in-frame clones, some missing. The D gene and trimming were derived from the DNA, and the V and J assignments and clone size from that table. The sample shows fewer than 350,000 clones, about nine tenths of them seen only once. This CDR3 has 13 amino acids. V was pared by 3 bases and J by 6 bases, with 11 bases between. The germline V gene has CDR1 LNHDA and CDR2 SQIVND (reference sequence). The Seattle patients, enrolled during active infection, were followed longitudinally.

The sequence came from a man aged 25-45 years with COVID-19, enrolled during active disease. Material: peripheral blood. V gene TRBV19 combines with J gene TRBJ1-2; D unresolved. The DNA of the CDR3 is TGTGCCAGTAGTATTTTACAGTTTAATGGCTACACCTTC. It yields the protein CASSILQFNGYTF.